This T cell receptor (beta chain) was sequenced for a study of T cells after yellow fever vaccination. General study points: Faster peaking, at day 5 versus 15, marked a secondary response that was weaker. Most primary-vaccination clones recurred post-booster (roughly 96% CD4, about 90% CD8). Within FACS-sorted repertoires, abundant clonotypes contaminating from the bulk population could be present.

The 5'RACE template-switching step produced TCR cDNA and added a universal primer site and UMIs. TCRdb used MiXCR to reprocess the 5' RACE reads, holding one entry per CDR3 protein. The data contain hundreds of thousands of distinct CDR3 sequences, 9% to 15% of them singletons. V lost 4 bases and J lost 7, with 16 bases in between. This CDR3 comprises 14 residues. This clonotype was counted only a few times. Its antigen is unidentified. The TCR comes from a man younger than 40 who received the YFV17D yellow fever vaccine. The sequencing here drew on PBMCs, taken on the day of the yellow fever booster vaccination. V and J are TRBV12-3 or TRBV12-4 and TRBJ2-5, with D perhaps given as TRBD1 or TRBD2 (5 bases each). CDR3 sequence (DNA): TGTGCCAGCAGTTATTTTGGGGGAAGTGGGACCCAGTACTTC. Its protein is CASSYFGGSGTQYF.